This T cell receptor beta chain was identified during a study of PD-L1 blockade in urothelial cancer. Study details: In terms of prior chemotherapy, patients had received 0 to 3 regimens.

Sequencing was performed with immunoSEQ multiplex PCR; in TCRdb, only in-frame clones are kept and a portion is missing. The sample has under 80,000 clones; about four fifths are singletons. Stated time point: pretreatment peripheral blood. CDR1 and CDR2 from the germline V gene are SGHRS and YFSETQ. The CDR3 is 15 amino acids. V shed 9 bases, J shed 3 bases, and the junction held 11 bases outside the gene matches. V and J are TRBV5-1 and TRBJ2-3; 9 nucleotides agree with TRBD1. This receptor was obtained from an older man with urothelial cancer. Source: PBMCs, taken around atezolizumab (anti-PD-L1) treatment. Written as DNA, the CDR3 is TGCGCCACCTCACCGGGACAGGGCGGAACAGATACGCAGTATTTT. Encoded protein: CATSPGQGGTDTQYF.